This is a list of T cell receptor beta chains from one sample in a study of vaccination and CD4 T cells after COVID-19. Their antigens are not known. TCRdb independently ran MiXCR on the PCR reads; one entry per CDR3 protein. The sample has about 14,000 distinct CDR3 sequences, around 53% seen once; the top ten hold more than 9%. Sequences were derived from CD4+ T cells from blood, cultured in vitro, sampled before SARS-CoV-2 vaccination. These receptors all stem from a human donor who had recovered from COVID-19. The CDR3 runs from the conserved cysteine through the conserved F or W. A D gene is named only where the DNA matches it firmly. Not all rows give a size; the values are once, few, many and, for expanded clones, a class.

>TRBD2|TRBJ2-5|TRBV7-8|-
CASSGVAGVGETQNF
TGTGCCAGCAGTGGGGTAGCGGGAGTAGGAGAGACCCAGAACTTC
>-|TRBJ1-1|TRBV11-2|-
CASSLAVNTEAFF
TGTGCCAGCAGCTTAGCGGTGAACACTGAAGCTTTCTTT
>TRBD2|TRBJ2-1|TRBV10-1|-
CASSPTSQRREQFF
TGCGCCAGCAGCCCGACTAGCCAAAGACGTGAGCAGTTCTTC
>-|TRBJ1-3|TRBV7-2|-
CASSLVGSLGNTIYF
TGTGCCAGCAGCTTAGTGGGCAGCCTAGGAAACACCATATATTTT
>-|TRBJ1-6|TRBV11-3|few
CASSLGGEVYNSPLHF
TGTGCCAGCAGCTTGGGGGGCGAAGTCTATAATTCACCCCTCCACTTT
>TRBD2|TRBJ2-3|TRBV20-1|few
CSAASGIEDTQYF
TGCAGTGCAGCTAGCGGGATTGAAGATACGCAGTATTTT
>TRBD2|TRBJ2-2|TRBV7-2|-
CASSLSGAGVATGELFF
TGTGCCAGCAGCTTAAGTGGGGCGGGAGTGGCCACCGGGGAGCTGTTTTTT
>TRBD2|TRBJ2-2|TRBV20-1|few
CSARRTSGTPGTGELFF
TGCAGTGCTAGACGGACTAGCGGGACCCCGGGCACCGGGGAGCTGTTTTTT
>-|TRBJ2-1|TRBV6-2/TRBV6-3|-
CASSPPDPRLSNEQFF
TGTGCCAGCAGTCCTCCGGACCCGCGGTTGAGCAATGAGCAGTTCTTC
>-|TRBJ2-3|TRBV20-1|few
CSAAVSDTQYF
TGCAGTGCTGCAGTTTCAGATACGCAGTATTTT
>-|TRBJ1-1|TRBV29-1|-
CSVTFGDMNTEAFF
TGCAGCGTCACGTTCGGAGACATGAACACTGAAGCTTTCTTT
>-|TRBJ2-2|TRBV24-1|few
CATSDTDSTGELFF
TGTGCCACCAGTGATACGGACTCCACCGGGGAGCTGTTTTTT
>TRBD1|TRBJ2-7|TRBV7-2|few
CASSPTGPSSYEQYF
TGTGCCAGCAGCCCGACAGGGCCGAGCTCCTACGAGCAGTACTTC
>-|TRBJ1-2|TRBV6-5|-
CASSYLPGHSYGYTF
TGTGCCAGCAGTTACTTACCGGGACACTCCTATGGCTACACCTTC
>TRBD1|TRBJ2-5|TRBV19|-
CASSTGGRETQYF
TGTGCCAGTAGCACAGGGGGCCGAGAGACCCAGTACTTC
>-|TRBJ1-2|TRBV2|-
CASSTSGGSDYGYTF
TGTGCCAGCAGTACGTCTGGGGGAAGCGACTATGGCTACACCTTC
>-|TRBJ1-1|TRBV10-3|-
CAISESGRNTEAFF
TGTGCCATCAGTGAGTCCGGAAGGAACACTGAAGCTTTCTTT
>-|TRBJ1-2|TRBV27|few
CASSSRGTHNYGYTF
TGTGCCAGCAGTTCGAGAGGGACCCATAACTATGGCTACACCTTC
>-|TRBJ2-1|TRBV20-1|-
CSAFNRVNEQFF
TGCAGTGCCTTTAACAGGGTCAATGAGCAGTTCTTC
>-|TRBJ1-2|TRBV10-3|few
CAIRQEPPNYGYTF
TGTGCCATCAGACAGGAGCCCCCTAACTATGGCTACACCTTC
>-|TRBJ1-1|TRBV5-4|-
CASSLDPGAVNTEAFF
TGTGCCAGCAGCTTGGATCCGGGGGCAGTGAACACTGAAGCTTTCTTT
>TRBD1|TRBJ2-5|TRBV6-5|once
CASSYRGGRETQYF
TGTGCCAGCAGTTACAGAGGGGGCAGAGAGACCCAGTACTTC
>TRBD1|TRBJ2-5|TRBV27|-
CASRDRGLGETQYF
TGTGCCAGCCGGGACAGGGGTTTAGGGGAGACCCAGTACTTC
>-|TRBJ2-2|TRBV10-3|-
CAISPGRGNTGELFF
TGTGCCATCAGTCCGGGACGAGGTAACACCGGGGAGCTGTTTTTT
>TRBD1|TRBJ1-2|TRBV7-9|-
CASSSGGLDYGYTF
TGTGCCAGCAGCTCAGGGGGCCTGGACTATGGCTACACCTTC
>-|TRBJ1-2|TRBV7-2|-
CASSLVRTHYYGYTF
TGTGCCAGCAGCTTAGTGAGGACACACTACTATGGCTACACCTTC
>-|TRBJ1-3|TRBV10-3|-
CAISPGQPLSGNTIYF
TGTGCCATCAGCCCCGGACAGCCCTTATCTGGAAACACCATATATTTT
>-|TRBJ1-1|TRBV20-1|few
CSATLWGTEAFF
TGCAGTGCTACCTTGTGGGGCACTGAAGCTTTCTTT
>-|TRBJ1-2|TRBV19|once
CASSIDRTNGGYTF
TGTGCCAGTAGTATAGATCGGACAAACGGGGGCTACACCTTC
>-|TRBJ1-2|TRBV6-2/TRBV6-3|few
CASSYGGDYGYTF
TGTGCCAGCAGTTACGGGGGGGACTATGGCTACACCTTC
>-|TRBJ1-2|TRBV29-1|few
CSVVLRQQTNYGYTF
TGCAGCGTTGTACTTAGACAGCAGACTAACTATGGCTACACCTTC
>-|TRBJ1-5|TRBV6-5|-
CASSSGFGAKPQHF
TGTGCCAGCAGTTCAGGTTTTGGGGCTAAGCCCCAGCATTTT
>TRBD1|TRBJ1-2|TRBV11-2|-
CASSNRGNYGYTF
TGTGCCAGCAGCAACAGGGGAAACTATGGCTACACCTTC
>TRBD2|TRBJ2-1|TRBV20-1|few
CSARESGREYNEQFF
TGCAGTGCTAGAGAGAGCGGGAGGGAATACAATGAGCAGTTCTTC
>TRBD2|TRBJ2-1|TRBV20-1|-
CSARDPGLGGTEQFF
TGCAGTGCTAGAGACCCGGGACTAGGGGGAACTGAGCAGTTCTTC
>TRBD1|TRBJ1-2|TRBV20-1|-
CSARASPGTGNDYGYTF
TGCAGTGCTAGAGCCAGTCCCGGGACAGGGAACGACTATGGCTACACCTTC
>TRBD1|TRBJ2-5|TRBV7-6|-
CASSLRTGGRETQYF
TGTGCCAGCAGCCTGAGGACAGGGGGCCGGGAGACCCAGTACTTC